These 16 T cell receptor beta chains originate from one sample sequenced in a study of blood T cell repertoires in COVID-19 (dated by TCRdb to 2018 to 2020). The library was built by means of the immunoSEQ multiplex PCR assay. This immuneACCESS table, as held by TCRdb, lists in-frame sequences with V and J called but not all clones. Of the missing ones, under half trace to an unresolved V gene in checked studies; the others have no known cause. For this sample the table gives over 150,000 clones, of which 86% were detected only once. The ten biggest clones cover roughly 7% of the sample. Sequenced: peripheral blood. The receptors stem from a man between 50 and 59 years old with active or convalescent COVID-19.

The rearrangement uses TRBV5-1 and TRBJ2-5, with 9 bases that match TRBD1. Germline V gene data show CDR1 as SGHRS and CDR2 as YFSETQ. V lost 3 bases and J lost 5; bases outside the gene matches: 11. This CDR3 has 16 amino acids. The CDR3 loop reads CASSSTLTGGGETQYF. The CDR3 nucleotides read TGCGCCAGCAGCTCAACGCTGACAGGGGGTGGGGAGACCCAGTACTTC. Together with reference TRBV5-1 and TRBJ2-5, the CDR3 gives the full variable domain: KAGVTQTPRYLIKTRGQQVTLSCSPISGHRSVSWYQQTPGQGLQFLFEYFSETQRNKGNFPGRFSGRQFSNSRSEMNVSTLELGDSALYLCASSSTLTGGGETQYFGPGTRLLVL.

The chain employs TRBV12-3 or TRBV12-4 and TRBJ2-7; 7 nucleotides align to TRBD1. CDR3 length: 11 residues. Unmatched junction bases numbered 4, after V lost 6 bases and J lost 8 bases. CDR3 loop: CASRRQGQQYF. In DNA form, the CDR3 reads TGTGCCAGCAGGAGACAGGGACAGCAGTACTTC.

The chain's CDR3 is CASSLDRGRAEAFF. In DNA, the CDR3 is TGTGCCAGCAGCTTAGATCGGGGGAGGGCTGAAGCTTTCTTT. The chain is built from TRBV11-3 and TRBJ1-1; TRBD1 is a possible D gene (5 bases). Germline assignment: CDR1 SGHNT and CDR2 YENEEA. This CDR3 is 14 amino acids long. The V gene lost 0 bases and the J gene lost 6 bases, with 11 bases spanning the gap.

The chain is built from TRBV7-9 and TRBJ2-3; unclear D gene. The CDR3 length is 14 residues. Trimming removed 4 bases at V and 1 base at J, with 9 bases between. CDR1 and CDR2 from the germline V gene are SEHNR and FQNEAQ (reference sequence). For the CDR3, the DNA is TGTGCCAGCAGCTCAAAACAGCGCACAGATACGCAGTATTTT. Its translation is CASSSKQRTDTQYF.

The J gene is TRBJ1-2, the V gene TRBV7-8, with D possibly being TRBD1 (5 bases). This CDR3 spans 14 amino acids. V was trimmed by 5 bases and J by 4 bases, leaving 14 bases between them. Looked up from germline, CDR1 is SGHVS and CDR2 is FQNEAQ. The CDR3 DNA is TGTGCCAGCAGCCGCAGGGACTGGACCTATGGCTACACCTTC. It yields the protein CASSRRDWTYGYTF. The whole variable domain, remainder taken from reference TRBV7-8 and TRBJ1-2, is GAGVSQSPRYKVAKRGQDVALRCDPISGHVSLFWYQQALGQGPEFLTYFQNEAQLDKSGLPSDRFFAERPEGSVSTLKIQRTQQEDSAVYLCASSRRDWTYGYTFGSGTRLTVV.

The J gene is TRBJ2-1, the V gene TRBV2; TRBD2 is a possible D gene (5 bases). The V and J ends lost 7 bases and 4 bases respectively, with 20 bases between them. The germline CDR1 and CDR2 sequences are SNHLY and FYNNEI. The CDR3 is 16 residues long. The DNA for the CDR3 is TGTGCCAGCAAGCTTACCCCCGTACTAGGGTACAATGAGCAGTTCTTC. Translated, it gives CASKLTPVLGYNEQFF.

The chain uses TRBV3-1 (or the pseudogene TRBV3-2) and TRBJ2-1, with D perhaps TRBD2 (6 bases). The V gene lost 3 bases and the J gene lost 0 bases, with 18 bases spanning the gap. The length of the CDR3 is 18 residues. Germline loops: CDR1 LGHDT, CDR2 YNNKEL (reference sequence). The CDR3 DNA reads TGTGCCAGCAGCCAGGGCCCGGGACTCATCGTCTCCTACAATGAGCAGTTCTTC. It encodes CASSQGPGLIVSYNEQFF.

CDR3: CASSFETEAFF. In nucleotides, the CDR3 is TGTGCCAGCAGCTTCGAGACTGAAGCTTTCTTT. The chain has TRBV11-3 and TRBJ1-1; no clear D gene. The V end lost 3 bases, the J end lost 5 bases, and 4 bases lay between the germline ends. The CDR3 runs 11 residues. The germline V gene encodes CDR1 SGHNT and CDR2 YENEEA.

This rearrangement joins TRBV19 to TRBJ1-3; the D is unclear. Trimming pared 4 bases from V and 0 bases from J, leaving 13 bases between. The CDR3 length is 16 residues. Germline V CDR1 and CDR2: LNHDA, SQIVND (reference sequence). The CDR3 bases are TGTGCCAGTAGTACCCGGCTCACTAGCTCTGGAAACACCATATATTTT. Translating gives CASSTRLTSSGNTIYF. Full variable domain (outside the CDR3, taken from reference TRBV19 and TRBJ1-3): DGGITQSPKYLFRKEGQNVTLSCEQNLNHDAMYWYRQDPGQGLRLIYYSQIVNDFQKGDIAEGYSVSREKKESFPLTVTSAQKNPTAFYLCASSTRLTSSGNTIYFGEGSWLTVV.

In nucleotides, the CDR3 is TGTGCCAGCTCCCGGGACAGAAATTCACCCCTCCACTTT. As protein: CASSRDRNSPLHF. The gene calls are TRBV18 and TRBJ1-6, with 7 positions matching TRBD1. With 6 bases clipped from V and 7 bases from J, the junction kept 3 bases outside the gene matches. Germline V gene lookup returns CDR1 KGHSH and CDR2 LQKENI. The CDR3 loop spans 13 amino acids.

The rearrangement uses TRBV3-1 (or the pseudogene TRBV3-2) and TRBJ1-5; D call uncertain. Between the trimmed V and J ends, which lost 1 base and 9 bases, there was a span of 10 bases. The germline V gene encodes CDR1 LGHDT and CDR2 YNNKEL (reference sequence). The CDR3 contains 13 residues. The CDR3 reads CASSQGRIGPQHF. DNA for the CDR3: TGTGCCAGCAGCCAAGGCAGGATAGGGCCCCAGCATTTT.

This rearrangement joins TRBV18 to TRBJ2-7; 7 positions match TRBD1. The V and J ends lost 6 bases and 0 bases, in that order; junction bases with no gene match: 5. Germline V gene sequence: CDR1 KGHSH, CDR2 LQKENI. The CDR3 has 14 residues. The CDR3 sequence is CASSPRDSSYEQYF. CDR3 in DNA: TGTGCCAGCTCCCCAAGGGACAGCTCCTACGAGCAGTACTTC.

This rearrangement joins TRBV7-9 to TRBJ2-7; 7 bases line up with TRBD2. The CDR3 is 14 residues long. V was clipped by 6 bases and J by 2 bases; unmatched bases: 7. Germline CDR1 reads SEHNR; CDR2 reads FQNEAQ (reference sequence). DNA for the CDR3: TGTGCCAGCAGAGAACTAGCGAGGGCCTACGAGCAGTACTTC. Residues: CASRELARAYEQYF. The full variable domain, its missing parts supplied by reference TRBV7-9 and TRBJ2-7, is DTGVSQNPRHKITKRGQNVTFRCDPISEHNRLYWYRQTLGQGPEFLTYFQNEAQLEKSRLLSDRFSAERPKGSFSTLEIQRTEQGDSAMYLCASRELARAYEQYFGPGTRLTVT.

The chain has TRBV29-1 and TRBJ1-1, with D tentatively TRBD1 (5 bases). This CDR3 has 16 amino acids. Trimming shortened V by 7 bases and J by 0 bases, and 21 bases separated the two germline ends. CDR1 is SQVTM, CDR2 ANQGSEA, per germline. This CDR3 is CSGRGGARSMNTEAFF. The CDR3 DNA sequence: TGCAGCGGACGGGGAGGGGCCCGTTCCATGAACACTGAAGCTTTCTTT. The full variable domain, with the rest looked up from reference TRBV29-1 and TRBJ1-1, is SAVISQKPSRDICQRGTSLTIQCQVDSQVTMMFWYRQQPGQSLTLIATANQGSEATYESGFVIDKFPISRPNLTFSTLTVSNMSPEDSSIYLCSGRGGARSMNTEAFFGQGTRLTVV.

Turning to this clone: With a much larger clone just one base away, this may be a read error. The V and J genes are TRBV7-3 and TRBJ1-1; the D gene is possibly TRBD1 (6 bases). There are 13 residues in the CDR3. The germline V gene encodes CDR1 SGHTA and CDR2 FQGTGA. V was cut by 3 bases and J by 1 base, with 6 bases left in between. CDR3 in DNA: TGTGCCAGCAGCTTGACAGGGAACACTGAAGCTTTCTTT. The encoded protein is CASSLTGNTEAFF. Complete variable domain (other parts from reference TRBV7-3 and TRBJ1-1): GAGVSQTPSNKVTEKGKYVELRCDPISGHTALYWYRQSLGQGPEFLIYFQGTGAADDSGLPNDRFFAVRPEGSVSTLKIQRTERGDSAVYLCASSLTGNTEAFFGQGTRLTVV.

CDR3 sequence: CASSPTGSYNEQFF. The CDR3 coding sequence is TGTGCCAGCAGCCCGACAGGGTCCTACAATGAGCAGTTCTTC. This chain uses TRBV7-3 with TRBJ2-1, with TRBD1 matching over 7 bases. The CDR3 extends over 14 amino acids. Germline V gene sequence: CDR1 SGHTA, CDR2 FQGTGA. Trimming took 5 bases from V and 1 from J; bases not matched to a gene: 2. Full variable domain (rest looked up from reference TRBV7-3 and TRBJ2-1): GAGVSQTPSNKVTEKGKYVELRCDPISGHTALYWYRQSLGQGPEFLIYFQGTGAADDSGLPNDRFFAVRPEGSVSTLKIQRTERGDSAVYLCASSPTGSYNEQFFGPGTRLTVL.